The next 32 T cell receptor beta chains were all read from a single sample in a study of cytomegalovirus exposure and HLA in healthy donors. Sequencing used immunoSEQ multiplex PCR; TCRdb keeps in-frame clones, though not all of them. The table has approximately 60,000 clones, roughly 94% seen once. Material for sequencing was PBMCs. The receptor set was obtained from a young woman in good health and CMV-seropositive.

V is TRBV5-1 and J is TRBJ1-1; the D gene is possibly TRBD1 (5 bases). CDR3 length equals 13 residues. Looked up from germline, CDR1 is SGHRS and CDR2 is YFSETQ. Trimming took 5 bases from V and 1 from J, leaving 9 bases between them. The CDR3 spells CASRLGRNTEAFF. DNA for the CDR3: TGCGCCAGCAGGCTGGGGCGGAACACTGAAGCTTTCTTT.

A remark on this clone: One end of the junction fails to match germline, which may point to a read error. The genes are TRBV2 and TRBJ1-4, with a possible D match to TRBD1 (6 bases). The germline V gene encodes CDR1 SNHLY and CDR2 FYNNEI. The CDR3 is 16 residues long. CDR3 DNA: TGTGCCAGCAGGGAAGGTTGGGGGCCGGCTAATGAAAAACTGTTTTTT. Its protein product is CASREGWGPANEKLFF.

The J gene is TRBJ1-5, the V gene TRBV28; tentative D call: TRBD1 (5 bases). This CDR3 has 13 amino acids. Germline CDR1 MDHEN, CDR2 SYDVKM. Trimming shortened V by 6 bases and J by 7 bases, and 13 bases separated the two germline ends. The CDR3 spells CASRRSPGQPQHF. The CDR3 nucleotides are TGTGCCAGCAGGCGTTCCCCAGGGCAGCCCCAGCATTTT.

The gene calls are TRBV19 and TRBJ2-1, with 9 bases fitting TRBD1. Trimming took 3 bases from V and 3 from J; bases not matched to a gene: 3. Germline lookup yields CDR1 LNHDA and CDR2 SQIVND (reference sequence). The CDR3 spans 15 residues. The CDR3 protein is CASSMGTGNYNEQFF. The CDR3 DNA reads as TGTGCCAGTAGTATGGGGACAGGGAACTACAATGAGCAGTTCTTC.

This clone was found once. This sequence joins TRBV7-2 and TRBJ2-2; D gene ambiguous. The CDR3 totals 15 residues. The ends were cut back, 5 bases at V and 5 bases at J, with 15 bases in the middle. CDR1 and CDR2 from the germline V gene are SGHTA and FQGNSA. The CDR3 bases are TGTGCCAGCAGCCCCGCCCGTGGGCAAACCGGGGAGCTGTTTTTT. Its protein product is CASSPARGQTGELFF.

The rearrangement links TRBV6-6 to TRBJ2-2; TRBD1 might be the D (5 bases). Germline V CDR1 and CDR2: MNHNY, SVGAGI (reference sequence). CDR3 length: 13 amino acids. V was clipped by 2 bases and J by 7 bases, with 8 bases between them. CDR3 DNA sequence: TGTGCCAGCAGTTACACAGGCCACGGGGAGCTGTTTTTT. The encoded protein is CASSYTGHGELFF.

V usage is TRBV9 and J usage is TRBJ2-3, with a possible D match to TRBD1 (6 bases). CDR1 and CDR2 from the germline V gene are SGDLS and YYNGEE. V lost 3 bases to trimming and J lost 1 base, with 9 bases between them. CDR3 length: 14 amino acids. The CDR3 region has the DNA TGTGCCAGCAGCGCAGGGGCAGGCACAGATACGCAGTATTTT. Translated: CASSAGAGTDTQYF.

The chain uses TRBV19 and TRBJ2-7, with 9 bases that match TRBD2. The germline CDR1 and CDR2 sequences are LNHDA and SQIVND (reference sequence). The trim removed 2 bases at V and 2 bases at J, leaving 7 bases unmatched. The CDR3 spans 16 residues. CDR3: CASSITRASGTYEQYF. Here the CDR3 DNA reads TGTGCCAGTAGTATAACCCGCGCTAGCGGGACCTACGAGCAGTACTTC.

Written as DNA, the CDR3 is TGCGCCAGCAGCTTGGGCACGGTCGAGTCGGGTGTTAGCACAGATACGCAGTATTTT. Protein: CASSLGTVESGVSTDTQYF. The J gene is TRBJ2-3, the V gene TRBV5-1; no reliable D call. CDR3 length: 19 amino acids. Germline CDR1 reads SGHRS; CDR2 reads YFSETQ. V was clipped by 0 bases and J by 0 bases, with 20 bases between them.

CDR3 sequence: CASSSDSFSGNTIYF. The CDR3 DNA is TGTGCCAGCAGCTCCGACAGCTTCTCTGGAAACACCATATATTTT. The chain is built from TRBV5-4 and TRBJ1-3, with D perhaps matching TRBD1 (5 bases). The germline V and J ends were trimmed by 3 bases and 0 bases, with 10 bases remaining between them. The CDR3 is made up of 15 amino acids. CDR1 is SGHNT and CDR2 is YYREEE in the germline V gene (reference sequence).

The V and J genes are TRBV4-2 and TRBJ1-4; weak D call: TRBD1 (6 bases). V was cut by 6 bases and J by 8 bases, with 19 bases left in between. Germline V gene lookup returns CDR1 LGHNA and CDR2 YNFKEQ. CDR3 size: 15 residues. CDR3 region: CASSGPSGAQEKLFF. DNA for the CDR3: TGTGCCAGCAGTGGCCCCTCAGGGGCTCAAGAAAAACTGTTTTTT.

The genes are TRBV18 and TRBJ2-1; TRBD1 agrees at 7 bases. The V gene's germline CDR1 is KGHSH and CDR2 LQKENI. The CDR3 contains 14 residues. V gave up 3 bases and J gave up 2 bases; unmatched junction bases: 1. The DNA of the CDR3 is TGTGCCAGCTCACCCGGACAGGCCTACAATGAGCAGTTCTTC. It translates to CASSPGQAYNEQFF.

The CDR3 nucleotides are TGTGCCAGCAGCTTGGAGTCTCAGAATTCACCCCTCCACTTT. Its protein product is CASSLESQNSPLHF. The rearrangement joins TRBV5-4 to TRBJ1-6, with D hard to call. Deletions cut 0 bases from V and 7 bases from J, with 8 bases between. The CDR3 covers 14 residues. Germline CDR1 reads SGHNT; CDR2 reads YYREEE (reference sequence).

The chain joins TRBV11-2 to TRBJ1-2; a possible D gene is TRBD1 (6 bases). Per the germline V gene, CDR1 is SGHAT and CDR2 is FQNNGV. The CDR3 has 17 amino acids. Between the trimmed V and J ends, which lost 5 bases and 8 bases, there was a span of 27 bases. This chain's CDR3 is CASSNRDNKPLTWGYTF. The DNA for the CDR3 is TGTGCCAGCAGCAACCGGGACAATAAACCCTTAACTTGGGGCTACACCTTC.

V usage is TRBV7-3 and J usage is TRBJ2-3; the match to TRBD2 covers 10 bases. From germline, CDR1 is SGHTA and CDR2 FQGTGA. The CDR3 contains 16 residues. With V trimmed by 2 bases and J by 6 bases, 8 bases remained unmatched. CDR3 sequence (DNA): TGTGCCAGCAGCTTATCCCGACTAGCGGGTTACGATACGCAGTATTTT. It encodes CASSLSRLAGYDTQYF.

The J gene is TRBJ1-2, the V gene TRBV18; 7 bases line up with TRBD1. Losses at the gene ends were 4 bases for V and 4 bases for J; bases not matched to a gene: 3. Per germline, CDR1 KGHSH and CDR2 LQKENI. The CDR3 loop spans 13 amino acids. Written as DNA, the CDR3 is TGTGCCAGCTCACAGGGACAGACCTATGGCTACACCTTC. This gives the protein CASSQGQTYGYTF.

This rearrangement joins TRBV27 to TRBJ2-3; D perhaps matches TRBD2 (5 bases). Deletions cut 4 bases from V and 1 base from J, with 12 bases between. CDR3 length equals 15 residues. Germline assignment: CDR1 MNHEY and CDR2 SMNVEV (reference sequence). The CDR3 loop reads CASSSRSRGTDTQYF. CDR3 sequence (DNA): TGTGCCAGCAGTTCCCGATCGCGGGGCACAGATACGCAGTATTTT.

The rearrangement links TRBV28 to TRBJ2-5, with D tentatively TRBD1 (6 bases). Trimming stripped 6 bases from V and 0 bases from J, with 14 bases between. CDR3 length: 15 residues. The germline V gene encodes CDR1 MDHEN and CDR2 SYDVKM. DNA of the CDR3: TGTGCCAGCAGCCAGGGACAAGATAACCAAGAGACCCAGTACTTC. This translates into CASSQGQDNQETQYF.

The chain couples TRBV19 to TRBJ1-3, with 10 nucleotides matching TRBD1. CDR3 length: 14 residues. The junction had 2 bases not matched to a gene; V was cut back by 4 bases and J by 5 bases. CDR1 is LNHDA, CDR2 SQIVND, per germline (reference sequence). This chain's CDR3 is CASSSDRGRNTIYF. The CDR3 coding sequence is TGTGCCAGTAGTAGCGACAGGGGGCGAAACACCATATATTTT.

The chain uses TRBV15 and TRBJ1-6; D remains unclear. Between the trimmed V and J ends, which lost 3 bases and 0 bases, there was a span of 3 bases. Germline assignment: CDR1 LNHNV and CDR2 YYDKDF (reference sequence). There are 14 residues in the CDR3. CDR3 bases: TGTGCCACCAGCAGGAGCTCCTATAATTCACCCCTCCACTTT. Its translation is CATSRSSYNSPLHF.

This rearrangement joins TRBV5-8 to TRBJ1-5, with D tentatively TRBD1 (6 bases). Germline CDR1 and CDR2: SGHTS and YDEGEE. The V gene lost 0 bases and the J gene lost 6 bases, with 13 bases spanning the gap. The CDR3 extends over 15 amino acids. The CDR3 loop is CASSLGWGQGQPQHF. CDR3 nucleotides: TGTGCCAGCAGCTTGGGGTGGGGGCAGGGTCAGCCCCAGCATTTT.

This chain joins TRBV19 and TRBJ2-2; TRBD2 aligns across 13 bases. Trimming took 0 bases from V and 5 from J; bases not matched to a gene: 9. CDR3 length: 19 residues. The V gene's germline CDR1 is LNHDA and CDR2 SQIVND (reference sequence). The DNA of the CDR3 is TGTGCCAGTAGTATAGATCCCCGGACTAGCGGGGGTTTAACCGGGGAGCTGTTTTTT. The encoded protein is CASSIDPRTSGGLTGELFF.

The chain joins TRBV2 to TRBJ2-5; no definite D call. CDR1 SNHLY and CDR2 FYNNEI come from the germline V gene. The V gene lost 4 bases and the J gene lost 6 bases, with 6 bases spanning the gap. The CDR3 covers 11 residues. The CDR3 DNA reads TGTGCCAGCAGTGCTAGGCAGACCCAGTACTTC. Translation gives CASSARQTQYF.

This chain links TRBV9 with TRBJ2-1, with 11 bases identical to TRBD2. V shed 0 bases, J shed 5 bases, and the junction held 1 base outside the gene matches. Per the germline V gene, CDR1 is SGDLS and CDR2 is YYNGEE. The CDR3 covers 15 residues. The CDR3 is CASSVVAGGNNEQFF. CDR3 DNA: TGTGCCAGCAGCGTAGTAGCGGGGGGGAACAATGAGCAGTTCTTC. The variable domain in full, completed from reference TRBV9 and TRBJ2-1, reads DSGVTQTPKHLITATGQRVTLRCSPRSGDLSVYWYQQSLDQGLQFLIQYYNGEERAKGNILERFSAQQFPDLHSELNLSSLELGDSALYFCASSVVAGGNNEQFFGPGTRLTVL.

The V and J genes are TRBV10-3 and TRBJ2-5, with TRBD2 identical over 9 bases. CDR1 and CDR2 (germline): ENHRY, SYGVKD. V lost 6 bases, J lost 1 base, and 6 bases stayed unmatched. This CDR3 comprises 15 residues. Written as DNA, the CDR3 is TGTGCCATCAGCTCCGGGACTAGCAGCCAAGAGACCCAGTACTTC. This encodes CAISSGTSSQETQYF.

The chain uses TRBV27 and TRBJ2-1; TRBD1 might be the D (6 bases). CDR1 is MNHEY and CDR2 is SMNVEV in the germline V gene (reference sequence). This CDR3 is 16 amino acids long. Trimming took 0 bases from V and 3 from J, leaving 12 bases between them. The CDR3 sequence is CASSLSLTGRYNEQFF. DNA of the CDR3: TGTGCCAGCAGTTTATCCCTGACAGGTCGCTACAATGAGCAGTTCTTC.

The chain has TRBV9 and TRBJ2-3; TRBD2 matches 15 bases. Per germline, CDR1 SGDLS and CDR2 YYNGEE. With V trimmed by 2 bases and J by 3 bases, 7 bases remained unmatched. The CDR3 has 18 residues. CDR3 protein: CASSVLGTSGGFTDTQYF. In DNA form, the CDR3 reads TGTGCCAGCAGCGTTTTAGGGACTAGCGGGGGGTTTACAGATACGCAGTATTTT.

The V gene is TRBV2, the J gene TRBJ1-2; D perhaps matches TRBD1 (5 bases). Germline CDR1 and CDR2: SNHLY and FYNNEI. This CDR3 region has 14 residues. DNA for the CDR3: TGTGCAAGCGCCGGGGGGGGATCCAACTATGGCTACACCTTC. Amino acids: CASAGGGSNYGYTF.

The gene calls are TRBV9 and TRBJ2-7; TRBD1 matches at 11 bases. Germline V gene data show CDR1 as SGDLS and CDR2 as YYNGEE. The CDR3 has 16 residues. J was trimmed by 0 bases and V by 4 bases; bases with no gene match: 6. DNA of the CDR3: TGTGCCAGCAGCCCAGGGGGACAGGGGGGCTCCTACGAGCAGTACTTC. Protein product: CASSPGGQGGSYEQYF.

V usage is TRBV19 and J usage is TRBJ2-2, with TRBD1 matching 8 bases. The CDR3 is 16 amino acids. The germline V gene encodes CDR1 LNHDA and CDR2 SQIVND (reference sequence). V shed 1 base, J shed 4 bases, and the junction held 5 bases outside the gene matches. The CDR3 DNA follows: TGTGCCAGTAGTATAGTTCCAGGGGGCCTCACCGGGGAGCTGTTTTTT. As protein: CASSIVPGGLTGELFF.

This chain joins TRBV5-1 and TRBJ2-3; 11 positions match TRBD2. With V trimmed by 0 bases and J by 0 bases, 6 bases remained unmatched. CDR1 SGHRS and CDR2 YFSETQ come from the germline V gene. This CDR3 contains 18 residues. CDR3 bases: TGCGCCAGCAGCTTGGTTAGCGGGGGGGCCGGGAGCACAGATACGCAGTATTTT. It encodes CASSLVSGGAGSTDTQYF.

CDR3 amino acids: CASSLGRQGMNTEAFF. CDR3 in DNA: TGTGCCAGCAGCTTAGGGAGACAGGGGATGAACACTGAAGCTTTCTTT. V usage is TRBV7-2 and J usage is TRBJ1-1; TRBD1 aligns across 8 bases. In germline, CDR1 is SGHTA, CDR2 FQGNSA. The CDR3 loop spans 16 amino acids. V trimming: 1 base; J trimming: 0 bases; junction bases outside the gene matches: 4. Looking up the rest from reference TRBV7-2 and TRBJ1-1 gives the full variable domain: GAGVSQSPSNKVTEKGKDVELRCDPISGHTALYWYRQSLGQGLEFLIYFQGNSAPDKSGLPSDRFSAERTGGSVSTLTIQRTQQEDSAVYLCASSLGRQGMNTEAFFGQGTRLTVV.